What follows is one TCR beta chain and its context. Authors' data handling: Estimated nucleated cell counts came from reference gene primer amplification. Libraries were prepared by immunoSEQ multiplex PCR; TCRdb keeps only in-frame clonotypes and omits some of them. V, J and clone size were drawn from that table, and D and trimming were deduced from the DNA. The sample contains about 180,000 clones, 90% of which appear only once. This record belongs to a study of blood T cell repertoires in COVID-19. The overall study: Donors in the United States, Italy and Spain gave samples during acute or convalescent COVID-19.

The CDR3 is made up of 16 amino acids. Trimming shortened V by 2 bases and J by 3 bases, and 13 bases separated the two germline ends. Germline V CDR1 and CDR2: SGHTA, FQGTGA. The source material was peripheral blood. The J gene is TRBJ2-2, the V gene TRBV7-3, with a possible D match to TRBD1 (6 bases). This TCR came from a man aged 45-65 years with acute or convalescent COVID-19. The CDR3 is CASSLLSGVDTGELFF. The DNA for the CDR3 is TGTGCCAGCAGCTTATTATCAGGGGTGGACACCGGGGAGCTGTTTTTT.